This T cell receptor (beta chain) was identified during a study of shared clonotypes between healthy human individuals (dated by TCRdb to between 2020 and 2021). General notes on the study: The cohort included three men and a couple of women between 18 and 49 years of age. For each donor, three plates each were used for CD4 naive and CD4 memory, two plates were used for CD8 naive, and one plate was used for CD8 memory. Per donor, leukapheresis produced somewhere between about 0.8 and 9.5 billion PBMCs. To estimate repertoire size and how much clonotypes are shared between individuals, the study performed deep sequencing of blood TCR repertoires from five healthy adults. To increase sequencing depth and limit assay-specific biases, different laboratories used diverse techniques to prepare libraries and sequence TCR repertoires. Study-level results and caveats: When several donors were compared, the shared fraction of clonotypes was about 5% for naive CD4, roughly 3.4% for naive CD8, about 2.5% for memory CD4, and under 0.5% for memory CD8. The small number of donors limited the genetic and exposure-history diversity represented. Rarefaction of sorted-subset datasets indicated incomplete sequencing despite the large sequencing depth. Pairwise subsampling led to the expectation that sequencing depth would affect the degree of clonotype sharing among donors. Higher generation probabilities were observed for clonotypes shared by all four sorted-subset donors than for non-shared clonotypes. Sampling was restricted to blood, and TCR repertoires in tissue are likely to differ from TCR repertoires in blood. Naive subsets generally had larger estimated clonotype richness than memory subsets.

Including cysteine and phenylalanine, the CDR3 has 15 amino acids. Only the CDR3 portion is preserved as DNA: 45 bases, with reading frame beginning at the first base. The germline V gene encodes CDR1 SNHLY and CDR2 FYNNEI. V ends up 6 bases short and J 0 bases short, with an unmatched junction base count of 8. CD8 naive samples were CD45RO-negative cells positively selected for CCR7, giving a CD45RA+CCR7+ population that excluded TemRA cells. The donors were healthy, HIV-negative adults who had no recently reported acute infections or vaccinations. Only Caucasian adults living in Nashville, Tennessee, USA were represented among the donors. Blood was obtained by leukapheresis, after which PBMCs were separated by Ficoll-Histopaque density gradient centrifugation and cryopreserved in liquid nitrogen vapor phase. Analytical flow cytometry was used to check the purity and quantity of each magnetically sorted T cell population. Genomic DNA was isolated from each sorted fraction and quantified by UV absorbance on a Nanodrop 2000c.

Using the deep immunoSEQ assay, TCR CDR3 regions were amplified from genomic DNA by multiplex PCR. For each cell subset, the extracted genomic DNA was distributed evenly across all wells of several immunoSEQ 96-well plates, and each plate served as one replicate. For sorted subsets, each replicate PCR was loaded with approximately 0.2 ug genomic DNA, equivalent to 30,000 to 35,000 T cell genomes. The purified libraries were quantified using a Qubit 3.0 fluorometer, sized with a Bioanalyzer 2100, and then quantified again using the KAPA Library Quantification kit. Every immunoSEQ 96-well plate was sequenced on a separate single-read 150-cycle Illumina NextSeq 550 flow cell. The study's own analysis went as follows. Because the immunoSEQ output included only junctional sequences and no quality scores, the filtering could not be the same as the filtering used for full-length reads. To assign V/J genes and CDR3, sequences were annotated against IMGT germline references using PyIR, a Python wrapper for IgBLAST v1.9. Reads were removed for weak V/J assignments (E-value above 1e-6), missing CDR3, stop codons, out-of-frame junctions, or ambiguous translated residues. A V3J clonotype was defined by an identical inferred V gene, J gene, and CDR3 amino acid sequence. To compute the percentage overlap between repertoires, the number of shared unique clonotypes was divided by the size of the smaller repertoire. Repertoire richness was assessed with RTK rarefaction, the Chao1 estimator, and Recon v2.1 estimates of unobserved clonotypes. Generation probabilities for all TCRbeta clonotypes obtained by the gDNA method from a few donors were computed using OLGA. In its TCRdb copy, this immuneACCESS table keeps in-frame sequences only and misses some clones. Where compared with another copy, unresolved V genes explain less than half of these, and the others have no known cause. Clonal size and the V and J genes are those of that table, whereas D and trimming came from the DNA. For this sample there are approximately 720,000 clones; about 91% appear just once. 20% to 25% of the sample goes to the ten largest clones.

In the case of this clone: Which antigen it targets is not known. No clone much larger than this one lies a single base away; base qualities are absent.

Sequenced sample: naive CD8+ T cells sorted from blood. This specimen's cell subset or site label, per the study, means: CD45RA+CCR7+. This chain is built from TRBV2 and TRBJ2-7, and 7 junction bases match TRBD2. The clonotype comes from a man younger than 40 in good health. The CDR3 region: CASRSSGTLSYEQYF. At the DNA level, the sequence is TGTGCCAGCAGGTCGAGCGGGACCCTCTCCTACGAGCAGTACTTC.